This note documents a single T cell receptor beta chain sequence. Its antigen remains unidentified. These data come from a study of shared clonotypes between healthy human individuals. Overall study: CD4 naive cells filled three plates per donor, CD4 memory three, CD8 naive two and CD8 memory one. Study conclusions and caveats: Represented diversity (both genetic and exposure-history) was limited by the small number of donors. The sharing of 4.5% to 5.5% of naive CD4 clonotypes was seen across a handful of donors.

TCRdb's table, derived via immunoSEQ multiplex PCR, lists solely in-frame clones and lacks some. The profile shows some 580,000 clones, about 97% of them singletons. Germline CDR1 reads GTSNPN; CDR2 reads SVGIG (reference sequence). The CDR3 loop spans 12 amino acids. V trimming: 7 bases; J trimming: 7 bases; junction bases outside the gene matches: 2. This rearrangement joins TRBV30 to TRBJ1-4; 11 bases fit TRBD1. The sequenced sample consisted of naive CD4+ T cells sorted from blood. Sample subset: CD45RA+ positively selected. The receptor's source is a woman between 25 and 40 years old in good health. CDR3: CAYGTGGEKLFF. The CDR3 DNA sequence: TGTGCCTACGGGACAGGGGGTGAAAAACTGTTTTTT.